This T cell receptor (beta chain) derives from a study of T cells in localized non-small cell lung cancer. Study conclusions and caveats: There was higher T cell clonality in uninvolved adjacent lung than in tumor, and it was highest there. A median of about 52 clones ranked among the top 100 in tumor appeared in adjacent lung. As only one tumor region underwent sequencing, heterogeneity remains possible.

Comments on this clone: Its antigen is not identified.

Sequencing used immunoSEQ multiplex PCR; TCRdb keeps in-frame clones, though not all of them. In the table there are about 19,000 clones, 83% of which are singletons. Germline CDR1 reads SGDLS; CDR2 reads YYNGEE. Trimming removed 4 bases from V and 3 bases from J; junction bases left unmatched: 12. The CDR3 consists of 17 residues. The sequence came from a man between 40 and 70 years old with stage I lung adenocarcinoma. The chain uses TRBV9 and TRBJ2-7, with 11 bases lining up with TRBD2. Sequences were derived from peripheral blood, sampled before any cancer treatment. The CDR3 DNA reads TGTGCCAGCAGCCCCGGACTAGCGGGCGGGGTGGACTACGAGCAGTACTTC. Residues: CASSPGLAGGVDYEQYF.